A single sample is the source of the 8 T cell receptor beta chains below, sequenced in a study of regulatory T cells in long-lasting Graves disease (dated by TCRdb to the early 2020s). Read against the paper, the sample's time point label means: newly diagnosed GD, antithyroid drugs for less than 3 months. RNA was extracted from PBMCs in TRIzol for both TCR sequencing and RNA sequencing. Libraries were prepared through multiplex PCR. The listed sequencing device is Illumina HiSeq 4000. TCR beta libraries were built with iRepertoire HTBI primers and Arm-PCR amplification of CDR3 regions. TCRdb itself trimmed the public reads at Q25 with fastp, ran MiXCR and retained productive beta chains. Each entry is one CDR3 protein sequence, shown with its most common DNA and genes. The sample table holds under 500,000 distinct CDR3 sequences, of which 16% were seen once. The ten largest account for about 10% of the sample.

The data also belong to a second study, concerning T cells in Graves' hyperthyroidism and ophthalmopathy.

The source was peripheral blood mononuclear cells (PBMCs), collected at new diagnosis, from a patient treated with antithyroid drugs. These receptor sequences come from a woman aged 25 to 39 with Graves disease. Donor details come from another sample of the same person, matched by shared clones.

In this sample, this clonotype turned up many times. The rearrangement uses TRBV28 and TRBJ1-2; no firm D call. Germline assignment: CDR1 MDHEN and CDR2 SYDVKM. CDR3 size: 13 residues. V dropped 5 bases and J dropped 1 base, with 8 bases sitting between them. The CDR3 DNA reads TGTGCCAGCAGTCAGGAGAATAACTATGGCTACACCTTC. Translation: CASSQENNYGYTF.

The V call is TRBV15, the J call TRBJ1-1; D gene uncertain. The CDR3 loop spans 13 amino acids. The V gene lost 5 bases and the J gene lost 5 bases, with 12 bases spanning the gap. CDR1 is LNHNV, CDR2 YYDKDF, per germline (reference sequence). This chain's CDR3 is CATSLGGGTEAFF. DNA for the CDR3: TGTGCCACCAGCTTAGGAGGAGGGACTGAAGCTTTCTTT.

The sample holds a few counts of this clonotype. V is TRBV18 and J is TRBJ2-2; unclear D gene. V lost 3 bases to trimming and J lost 10 bases, with 6 bases between them. CDR1 is KGHSH and CDR2 is LQKENI in the germline V gene. The CDR3 length is 11 residues. The CDR3 coding sequence is TGTGCCAGCTCACCGGTCAAGGAGCTGTTTTTT. It encodes CASSPVKELFF.

This clonotype was recorded at least ten times. The J gene is TRBJ2-7, the V gene TRBV7-8, with D unresolved. This CDR3 region has 16 residues. The ends were cut back, 1 base at V and 0 bases at J, with 13 bases in the middle. Germline V gene data show CDR1 as SGHVS and CDR2 as FQNEAQ. CDR3 nucleotide sequence: TGTGCCAGCAGCTTAGATTACCGACCTAGCTCCTACGAGCAGTACTTC. It is translated as CASSLDYRPSSYEQYF.

The rearrangement uses TRBV5-1 and TRBJ1-1; 9 bases map to TRBD1. Germline V gives CDR1 SGHRS, CDR2 YFSETQ. The CDR3 loop spans 13 amino acids. V shed 6 bases and J 4 bases; nucleotides not matched to a gene: 4. The CDR3 is CASTTGGPTEAFF. DNA of the CDR3: TGCGCCAGCACGACAGGGGGACCCACTGAAGCTTTCTTT.

This chain uses TRBV4-3 with TRBJ2-7; 15 bases match TRBD2. Germline V CDR1 and CDR2: LGHNA, YSLEER. The CDR3 has 19 residues. V lost 4 bases, J lost 4 bases, and 14 bases stayed unmatched. CDR3 DNA: TGCGCCAGCAGCCGAGGACTAGCGGGAGGGCCAACCCCATCTTACGAGCAGTACTTC. Protein sequence: CASSRGLAGGPTPSYEQYF.

This chain joins TRBV6-2 or TRBV6-3 and TRBJ2-5; weak D call: TRBD2 (5 bases). V lost 2 bases and J lost 6, with 10 bases in between. Germline values: CDR1 MNHEY, CDR2 SVGEGT. There are 13 residues in the CDR3. CDR3 protein: CASSYGGGKTQYF. DNA for the CDR3: TGTGCCAGCAGTTACGGAGGCGGAAAGACCCAGTACTTC.

This clonotype was counted ten times or more. J is TRBJ2-7 and V is TRBV7-3; a possible D gene is TRBD2 (5 bases). The CDR3 is 14 amino acids. Germline loops: CDR1 SGHTA, CDR2 FQGTGA. The V end was cut by 5 bases, the J end by 4 bases, with 15 bases between. CDR3 in DNA: TGTGCCAGCAGCCCGAATAGCGATGCGTACGAGCAGTACTTC. This codes for CASSPNSDAYEQYF.